These 2 T cell receptor beta chains were sequenced from one sample in a study of Siglec-9 on CD8 T cells in melanoma. Some clones are missing from TCRdb's copy, which holds only in-frame ones; the method was immunoSEQ multiplex PCR. The sample holds 25,000 to 30,000 clones; 80% are singletons and the top ten take roughly 6%. The sequencing sample was made of Siglec-9- CD8+ T cells sorted from blood. The receptor source for this set is a human donor in good health.

This sequence joins TRBV30 and TRBJ2-7; D remains unclear. CDR1 GTSNPN and CDR2 SVGIG come from the germline V gene (reference sequence). There are 11 residues in the CDR3. V was cut by 6 bases and J by 3 bases, with 9 bases left in between. The CDR3 DNA is TGTGCCTGCTCGGACGGCTACGAGCAGTACTTC. Amino acids: CACSDGYEQYF.

J is TRBJ2-3 and V is TRBV11-2, with D possibly TRBD1 on 5 matching bases. V was clipped by 2 bases and J by 2 bases, with 14 bases between them. This CDR3 has 16 amino acids. Germline V gene sequence: CDR1 SGHAT, CDR2 FQNNGV. This CDR3 reads CASSLWGATNTDTQYF. CDR3 nucleotides: TGTGCCAGCAGCTTATGGGGCGCGACAAACACAGATACGCAGTATTTT.